The text below deals with one T cell receptor (beta chain). The entry originates in a study of T cell repertoires in cytomegalovirus infection. MiXCR, applied by TCRdb to the reads, yields one record per CDR3 protein. Here the sample spans roughly 720,000 distinct CDR3 sequences, 35% to 45% being singletons. Sequenced: PBMCs. This receptor was obtained from a human donor in good health (CMV status not recorded). Some clones in this sample may be carry-over from other donors' samples.

In DNA form, the CDR3 reads TGTGCCAGCAGTAATCCCGGGACTCCTAGCAATCAGCCCCAGCATTTT. Protein product: CASSNPGTPSNQPQHF. V usage is TRBV28 and J usage is TRBJ1-5; perhaps TRBD1 as D (5 bases). The CDR3 is 16 residues long. Trimming took off 5 bases at V and 0 bases at J, with 14 bases between the two ends. Per the germline V gene, CDR1 is MDHEN and CDR2 is SYDVKM.